These 19 T cell receptor beta chains were all obtained from the same sample, sequenced in a study of post-analysis software for immune sequencing data. Unique-molecular-identifier-tagged TCR beta cDNA libraries were used. Via MiXCR, TCRdb re-called the PCR reads, giving one row per CDR3 protein. In the table there are about 770,000 distinct CDR3 sequences, roughly 50% of which are singletons. Whole-study findings and limits: TRBV segments more frequent in patients than in controls numbered roughly 5 and included TRBV5-6, TRBV5-1 and TRBV20-1.

No antigens are known for them. The sample comprised blood. These receptors all come from a girl aged 5-17 years with multiple sclerosis.

The rearrangement joins TRBV6-6 to TRBJ2-3; a possible D gene is TRBD1 (5 bases). With 5 bases removed from V and 2 bases from J, the gap between germline ends came to 11 bases. This CDR3 has 14 residues. Germline loops: CDR1 MNHNY, CDR2 SVGAGI (reference sequence). The CDR3 sequence: CASSTGGITDTQYF. DNA for the CDR3: TGTGCCAGCAGTACAGGCGGAATCACAGATACGCAGTATTTT.

The CDR3 DNA reads TGTGCCAGCAGCGTAACAGGGACCCTTAACTATGGCTACACCTTC. Translation: CASSVTGTLNYGYTF. The rearrangement uses TRBV9 and TRBJ1-2; possibly TRBD1 for D (6 bases). Trimming removed 1 base from V and 1 base from J, with 11 bases in between. Germline lookup yields CDR1 SGDLS and CDR2 YYNGEE. The CDR3 has 15 residues.

DNA of the CDR3: TGTGCCAGCAGCGGAAGCGGGACTCTAGGTAATGAGCAGTTCTTC. As protein: CASSGSGTLGNEQFF. This sequence joins TRBV9 and TRBJ2-1; 7 nucleotides agree with TRBD2. The CDR3 is 15 residues long. V lost 3 bases and J lost 7; bases outside the gene matches: 10. Germline CDR1 SGDLS, CDR2 YYNGEE.

The chain uses TRBV29-1 and TRBJ1-2; D unclear. V dropped 3 bases and J dropped 7 bases, with 12 bases sitting between them. Germline V CDR1 and CDR2: SQVTM, ANQGSEA. This CDR3 region has 12 residues. For the CDR3, the DNA is TGCAGCGTTGACGCCGCTTCTGCTGGCTACACCTTC. Translation gives CSVDAASAGYTF.

J is TRBJ2-7 and V is TRBV3-1; D gene unclear. The J call may be wrong; the DNA end is better matched by TRBJ2-1. CDR3 length: 13 amino acids. Germline V CDR1 and CDR2: LGHDT, YNNKEL (reference sequence). CDR3 nucleotides: TGTGCCAGCAGCCGCACGGACGGATACGAGCAGTTCTTC. Translation gives CASSRTDGYEQFF.

The chain carries TRBV12-3 or TRBV12-4 and TRBJ2-3; 7 bases map to TRBD2. V was pared by 3 bases and J by 1 base, with 7 bases of the junction left unmatched. This CDR3 comprises 16 residues. The CDR3 sequence is CASSFPPREGTDTQYF. In DNA form, the CDR3 reads TGTGCCAGCAGTTTCCCCCCCCGGGAGGGCACAGATACGCAGTATTTT.

This clonotype was seen a few times. V and J are TRBV29-1 and TRBJ2-7, with 11 bases matching TRBD2. The trim removed 4 bases at V and 1 base at J, leaving 0 bases unmatched. This CDR3 is 13 amino acids long. CDR1 and CDR2 from the germline V gene are SQVTM and ANQGSEA. CDR3 nucleotides: TGCAGCGTTGGACTAGCGGGGTCCTACGAGCAGTACTTC. It is translated as CSVGLAGSYEQYF.

The table lists this clonotype with a few counts. V gene TRBV9 combines with J gene TRBJ1-2, with TRBD1 matching over 10 bases. Trimming cost V 0 bases and J 8 bases; bases outside gene matches: 7. Germline CDR1 is SGDLS and CDR2 is YYNGEE. The CDR3 covers 15 residues. The CDR3, as DNA: TGTGCCAGCAGCGTAGACCCCGGGACAGGGGTCGGCTACACCTTC. The encoded protein is CASSVDPGTGVGYTF.

V gene TRBV7-9 combines with J gene TRBJ1-6; D call uncertain. The germline gives CDR1 SEHNR, CDR2 FQNEAQ (reference sequence). The ends were cut back, 1 base at V and 5 bases at J, with 9 bases in the middle. This CDR3 is built from 15 residues. The CDR3 sequence: CASSLGVSDNSPLHF. The CDR3 DNA reads TGTGCCAGCAGCTTAGGAGTCAGCGATAATTCACCCCTCCACTTT.

The CDR3 region is CSATPLDTQYF. The CDR3 region has the DNA TGCAGTGCTACCCCGCTGGATACGCAGTATTTT. The chain links TRBV20-1 to TRBJ2-3, with D hard to call. The CDR3 length is 11 residues. V was cut by 4 bases and J by 6 bases, with 8 bases left in between. Looked up from germline, CDR1 is DFQATT and CDR2 is SNEGSKA (reference sequence).

This clonotype has just a few counts. The chain couples TRBV19 to TRBJ2-7; D perhaps matches TRBD2 (6 bases). Germline assignment: CDR1 LNHDA and CDR2 SQIVND (reference sequence). This CDR3 contains 14 residues. V lost 5 bases to trimming and J lost 2 bases, with 13 bases between them. This chain's CDR3 is CASSPRDSAYEQYF. The CDR3 nucleotides read TGTGCCAGTAGTCCACGGGACTCCGCCTACGAGCAGTACTTC.

The rearrangement uses TRBV3-1 and TRBJ2-5; no definite D call. The germline V gene has CDR1 LGHDT and CDR2 YNNKEL (reference sequence). Between the trimmed V and J ends, which lost 1 base and 2 bases, there was a span of 11 bases. This CDR3 comprises 15 residues. The CDR3 DNA reads as TGTGCCAGCAGCCAAGGACCACAGATACAAGAGACCCAGTACTTC. As protein: CASSQGPQIQETQYF.

This clonotype was seen a few times. The rearrangement links TRBV10-2 to TRBJ2-5, with D uncertain. The CDR3 has 13 residues. Germline V lookup: CDR1 WSHSY, CDR2 SAAADI. V gave up 2 bases and J gave up 5 bases, with 9 bases separating them. The CDR3 protein is CASSENRVETQYF. The CDR3 DNA follows: TGCGCCAGCAGTGAGAATCGGGTGGAGACCCAGTACTTC.

The chain joins TRBV2 to TRBJ2-6, with a tentative D call TRBD2 (6 bases). The V gene lost 8 bases and the J gene lost 2 bases, with 7 bases spanning the gap. This CDR3 has 13 residues. Germline lookup yields CDR1 SNHLY and CDR2 FYNNEI. The CDR3 here is CASGGTGANVLTF. CDR3 sequence (DNA): TGTGCCAGCGGGGGGACTGGGGCCAACGTCCTGACTTTC.

The chain uses TRBV5-1 and TRBJ2-5; D gene unclear. The CDR3 has 14 residues. In germline, CDR1 is SGHRS, CDR2 YFSETQ. The V gene lost 5 bases and the J gene lost 2 bases, with 13 bases spanning the gap. CDR3 nucleotide sequence: TGCGCCAGCAGTGGTAACGGCCGGCAAGAGACCCAGTACTTC. As protein: CASSGNGRQETQYF.

The V call is TRBV10-3, the J call TRBJ2-7; 12 nucleotides match TRBD1. The last part of the DNA fits TRBJ2-5 better; the J call may be wrong. CDR3 length equals 14 residues. Germline assignment: CDR1 ENHRY and CDR2 SYGVKD. CDR3: CATTGTGGWKTQYF. CDR3 in DNA: TGTGCCACCACCGGGACAGGGGGCTGGAAGACCCAGTACTTC.

In its sample, this clonotype was seen a few times. V gene TRBV27 combines with J gene TRBJ2-1; D is possibly TRBD1 or TRBD2 (7 bases each). The germline V gene has CDR1 MNHEY and CDR2 SMNVEV (reference sequence). The germline V and J ends were trimmed by 8 bases and 7 bases, with 18 bases remaining between them. The CDR3 is made up of 14 amino acids. The CDR3 coding sequence is TGTGCCAGCGCTTATCAGGGGGAGGGAAATGAGCAGTTCTTC. Amino acid sequence: CASAYQGEGNEQFF.

The CDR3 DNA reads TGCAGCGTTATACTTGGGACTAGCGGGACCGAAGGCTACGAGCAGTACTTC. Protein product: CSVILGTSGTEGYEQYF. The V and J genes are TRBV29-1 and TRBJ2-7; 13 positions match TRBD2. This CDR3 region has 17 residues. The germline V gene has CDR1 SQVTM and CDR2 ANQGSEA. Trimming took 5 bases from V and 3 from J; bases not matched to a gene: 13.

V gene TRBV2 combines with J gene TRBJ1-4, with 7 bases matching TRBD1. Germline V gene lookup returns CDR1 SNHLY and CDR2 FYNNEI. Germline trimming cut 5 bases from V and 6 bases from J; bases unmatched to any gene: 12. The CDR3 is 16 residues long. The CDR3 region has the DNA TGTGCCAGCAGTACTAAACCGGGACAGCCTCATGAAAAACTGTTTTTT. It translates to CASSTKPGQPHEKLFF.